This TCR beta chain was sequenced during a study of T cell repertoires in cytomegalovirus infection. Study-wide context: Evidence of both CMV infection and a matching HLA type came from public TCR beta signatures.

TCRdb re-derived calls from the reads in MiXCR, one entry per CDR3 protein. The data hold 310,000 or so distinct CDR3 sequences, with 9.6% observed a single time. Many counts were recorded for this clonotype. Its antigen is not known. This CDR3 region has 18 residues. In germline, CDR1 is SNHLY, CDR2 FYNNEI. Deletions cut 5 bases from V and 0 bases from J, with 17 bases between. Findings and caveats of the study: HLA-C-restricted, CMV-specific TCR beta clonotypes were dominant ex vivo.

The origin of this receptor is a human donor in good health (CMV status not recorded). Some clones in this sample may be carry-over from other donors' samples. This chain joins TRBV2 and TRBJ2-6; D call uncertain. The specimen sequenced was PBMCs. The chain's CDR3 is CASSRARVGVSGANVLTF. The CDR3, as DNA: TGTGCCAGCAGTAGGGCCCGGGTTGGGGTCTCTGGGGCCAACGTCCTGACTTTC.